One and the same sample provided the 27 T cell receptor beta chains below, sequenced in a study of blood T cell repertoires in COVID-19 (dated by TCRdb to 2018 to 2021). Library method: the immunoSEQ multiplex PCR assay. TCRdb retrieved this table from immuneACCESS and kept in-frame rearrangements only. Not all clones are present; in checked studies, unresolved V genes account for under half, and no reason is known for the remainder. Within this sample are around 65,000 clones, with 86% of them counted one time only. The top ten clonotypes cover about 15% of the sample. Sequenced sample: peripheral blood. The receptor source for this set is a human donor in a cohort sampled during active COVID-19.

J is TRBJ2-7 and V is TRBV7-3; D possibly corresponds to TRBD1 (6 bases). The CDR3 is 18 amino acids. The germline gives CDR1 SGHTA, CDR2 FQGTGA. Trimming stripped 2 bases from V and 2 bases from J, with 22 bases between. The CDR3 nucleotides read TGTGCCAGCAGCTTATCCGGCAGGGGCCTACCCTTTACCTACGAGCAGTACTTC. This gives the protein CASSLSGRGLPFTYEQYF.

Only one count was recorded for this clone. CDR3 loop: CASSSLGLDGSETQYF. The CDR3 DNA follows: TGTGCCAGCAGCTCGTTAGGACTAGATGGTTCCGAGACCCAGTACTTC. The chain carries TRBV5-6 and TRBJ2-5; 7 nucleotides agree with TRBD2. This CDR3 has 16 residues. J was trimmed by 5 bases and V by 3 bases; bases with no gene match: 13. Per germline, CDR1 SGHDT and CDR2 YYEEEE.

This chain links TRBV18 with TRBJ2-3; D is possibly TRBD1 (5 bases). The CDR3 is made up of 15 amino acids. Germline V lookup: CDR1 KGHSH, CDR2 LQKENI. Deletions cut 2 bases from V and 4 bases from J, with 13 bases between. As DNA, the CDR3 is TGTGCCAGCTCACCAAGGGGCATGGACGCAGATACGCAGTATTTT. Translation gives CASSPRGMDADTQYF.

The V and J genes are TRBV19 and TRBJ1-1; D is ambiguous. The germline V gene encodes CDR1 LNHDA and CDR2 SQIVND (reference sequence). The CDR3 is 14 residues long. Trimming pared 5 bases from V and 4 bases from J, leaving 14 bases between. The chain's CDR3 is CASSPETPGTEAFF. The CDR3 bases are TGTGCCAGTAGTCCCGAGACCCCGGGCACTGAAGCTTTCTTT.

V is TRBV3-1 (or the pseudogene TRBV3-2) and J is TRBJ2-5; 7 bases fit TRBD1. Germline values: CDR1 LGHDT, CDR2 YNNKEL (reference sequence). CDR3 length: 16 residues. Trimming removed 3 bases from V and 2 bases from J; junction bases left unmatched: 9. The CDR3 region is CASSHAPTGPQETQYF. The CDR3 region has the DNA TGTGCCAGCAGCCATGCACCGACAGGGCCGCAAGAGACCCAGTACTTC.

This clone came up a few times. This rearrangement joins TRBV7-3 to TRBJ2-1, with D possibly TRBD1 on 5 matching bases. V lost 5 bases, J lost 9 bases, and 11 bases lay in between. The CDR3 runs to 12 residues. Looked up from germline, CDR1 is SGHTA and CDR2 is FQGTGA. The CDR3 loop reads CASSPHQGEQFF. In nucleotides, the CDR3 is TGTGCCAGCAGCCCCCACCAGGGTGAGCAGTTCTTC.

The rearrangement joins TRBV5-1 to TRBJ2-1; the match to TRBD2 covers 7 bases. V lost 1 base and J lost 9; bases outside the gene matches: 13. CDR1 is SGHRS, CDR2 YFSETQ, per germline. This CDR3 is 16 amino acids long. As DNA, the CDR3 is TGCGCCAGCAGCTTGAATGTGGCGGGGACTACCAGTGAGCAGTTCTTC. It specifies CASSLNVAGTTSEQFF.

The rearrangement uses TRBV12-3 or TRBV12-4 and TRBJ2-7, with D maybe TRBD2 (5 bases). There are 13 residues in the CDR3. V lost 8 bases and J lost 5, with 16 bases in between. The CDR3 here is CASAKGDQHEQYF. CDR3 DNA sequence: TGTGCCAGCGCGAAGGGAGACCAGCACGAGCAGTACTTC.

The chain is built from TRBV6-2 or TRBV6-3 and TRBJ2-7; tentative D call: TRBD1 (5 bases). Deletions cut 6 bases from V and 2 bases from J, with 11 bases between. Per the germline V gene, CDR1 is MNHEY and CDR2 is SVGEGT. This CDR3 is 13 amino acids long. CDR3 bases: TGTGCCAGCAGCAGACAGTGGACCTACGAGCAGTACTTC. It yields the protein CASSRQWTYEQYF.

This chain links TRBV7-6 with TRBJ2-2; TRBD2 matches at 7 bases. Germline lookup yields CDR1 SGHVS and CDR2 FNYEAQ. The CDR3 length is 16 residues. The V gene end was trimmed by 5 bases and the J gene end by 2 bases; junction bases not matched to a gene: 8. The CDR3 coding sequence is TGTGCCAGCAGCCAAACTAGCGACATTAACACCGGGGAGCTGTTTTTT. Its translation: CASSQTSDINTGELFF.

The rearrangement links TRBV11-2 to TRBJ1-6; D gene ambiguous. CDR1 and CDR2 from the germline V gene are SGHAT and FQNNGV. The CDR3 runs 12 residues. V shed 3 bases and J shed 10 bases, with 7 bases lying between them. The CDR3 here is CASSFAGSPLHF. Here the CDR3 DNA reads TGTGCCAGCAGCTTCGCGGGCTCACCCCTCCACTTT.

This clone was observed a few times. This chain connects TRBV5-4 to TRBJ2-3; 10 nucleotides align to TRBD1. V gave up 3 bases and J gave up 0 bases; unmatched junction bases: 7. The germline V gene encodes CDR1 SGHNT and CDR2 YYREEE (reference sequence). The CDR3 extends over 17 amino acids. The CDR3 bases are TGTGCCAGCAGCTCCACGCCGGGACAGGGGAGCACAGATACGCAGTATTTT. It translates to CASSSTPGQGSTDTQYF.

The chain combines TRBV18 with TRBJ2-7, with a possible D match to TRBD1 (6 bases). CDR1 and CDR2 (germline): KGHSH, LQKENI. This CDR3 is 13 amino acids long. Trimming stripped 3 bases from V and 1 base from J, with 7 bases between. This CDR3 reads CASSPDRSYEQYF. The CDR3 DNA reads TGTGCCAGCTCACCCGACAGGTCCTACGAGCAGTACTTC.

This chain links TRBV19 with TRBJ2-7, with 8 positions matching TRBD2. The CDR3 is 13 amino acids. Looked up from germline, CDR1 is LNHDA and CDR2 is SQIVND (reference sequence). V lost 6 bases to trimming and J lost 4 bases; unmatched junction nucleotides: 5. CDR3 in DNA: TGTGCCAGTAGGCTGAGCGGGAGTTACGAGCAGTACTTC. Translated, it gives CASRLSGSYEQYF.

The chain carries TRBV6-6 and TRBJ1-3; 11 bases are shared with TRBD1. CDR3 length: 16 residues. V dropped 5 bases and J dropped 1; count of bases not matched to a gene: 4. Germline assignment: CDR1 MNHNY and CDR2 SVGAGI (reference sequence). CDR3: CASSPRDRGSGNTIYF. CDR3 coding DNA: TGTGCCAGCAGTCCACGGGACAGGGGGTCTGGAAACACCATATATTTT.

V gene TRBV7-9 combines with J gene TRBJ1-5; the match to TRBD1 covers 8 bases. CDR1 and CDR2 from the germline V gene are SEHNR and FQNEAQ (reference sequence). With V trimmed by 5 bases and J by 7 bases, 13 bases remained unmatched. The CDR3 runs 16 residues. DNA for the CDR3: TGTGCCAGCAGCCCTGGACAGGGTTTGGACCAACAGCCCCAGCATTTT. The encoded protein is CASSPGQGLDQQPQHF.

The V gene is TRBV27, the J gene TRBJ1-5; TRBD1 agrees at 7 bases. CDR1 is MNHEY and CDR2 is SMNVEV in the germline V gene (reference sequence). The CDR3 covers 14 residues. J gave up 5 bases and V 6 bases, and 7 bases lay outside the gene matches. In DNA form, the CDR3 reads TGTGCCAGCAGGCCTTCACAGGGGCATCAGCCCCAGCATTTT. Translating gives CASRPSQGHQPQHF.

The rearrangement joins TRBV12-3 or TRBV12-4 to TRBJ1-2; D might be TRBD1 (5 bases). The germline V and J ends were trimmed by 6 bases and 3 bases, with 11 bases remaining between them. The CDR3 consists of 13 residues. CDR3: CASRQGPHYGYTF. The CDR3 DNA sequence: TGTGCCAGCAGGCAGGGTCCCCACTATGGCTACACCTTC.

The gene calls are TRBV27 and TRBJ2-7; weak D call: TRBD1 (6 bases). The CDR3 length is 14 residues. The V end was cut by 6 bases, the J end by 0 bases, with 12 bases between. The germline V gene has CDR1 MNHEY and CDR2 SMNVEV (reference sequence). The CDR3 DNA follows: TGTGCCAGCAGACACTACAGGGACTCCTACGAGCAGTACTTC. Protein sequence: CASRHYRDSYEQYF.

With regard to this clone: At one end, the junction sequence differs from germline, possibly due to a read error. The chain links TRBV28 to TRBJ2-7; D not certain. The germline V gene has CDR1 MDHEN and CDR2 SYDVKM. The CDR3 consists of 12 residues. CDR3 amino acids: CASSFRQRKLRF. The CDR3 bases are TGTGCCAGCAGTTTTCGGCAGCGCAAGCTGCGATTC.

This clone occurred a few times. The rearrangement uses TRBV7-3 and TRBJ1-6, with 9 bases fitting TRBD1. CDR1 is SGHTA, CDR2 FQGTGA, per germline. The CDR3 consists of 16 residues. V was clipped by 5 bases and J by 4 bases; unmatched bases: 6. CDR3 loop: CASSNSGTGYNSPLHF. DNA of the CDR3: TGTGCCAGCAGCAATTCCGGGACAGGGTATAATTCACCCCTCCACTTT.

The rearrangement uses TRBV6-5 and TRBJ2-3; 9 bases are a match to TRBD2. The CDR3 is 14 amino acids. CDR1 and CDR2 from the germline V gene are MNHEY and SVGAGI. V trimming: 6 bases; J trimming: 0 bases; junction bases outside the gene matches: 1. CDR3 amino acids: CASSLAGSTDTQYF. CDR3 in DNA: TGTGCCAGCAGCCTAGCGGGAAGCACAGATACGCAGTATTTT.

The gene calls are TRBV6-2 or TRBV6-3 and TRBJ2-5, with D possibly being TRBD1 (6 bases). CDR3 length: 14 amino acids. V was pared by 4 bases and J by 9 bases, with 18 bases between. The germline gives CDR1 MNHEY, CDR2 SVGEGT. The CDR3 bases are TGTGCCAGCAGTTTCCCCTTACAGGGTGCGGCCCAGTACTTC. Residues: CASSFPLQGAAQYF.

CDR3 bases: TGTGCCAGCAGTTTTACTAGCCGGAGGACCCAGTACTTC. Translating gives CASSFTSRRTQYF. The rearrangement uses TRBV28 and TRBJ2-5, with D possibly being TRBD2 (6 bases). The CDR3 runs 13 residues. The ends were cut back, 3 bases at V and 7 bases at J, with 12 bases in the middle. The germline gives CDR1 MDHEN, CDR2 SYDVKM.

The CDR3 is CASSYRASGIGEQYF. CDR3 sequence (DNA): TGTGCCAGCAGTTACAGGGCTAGCGGGATCGGAGAGCAGTACTTC. V usage is TRBV6-5 and J usage is TRBJ2-7; 9 nucleotides align to TRBD2. J lost 7 bases, V lost 2 bases, and 9 bases had no gene match. This CDR3 spans 15 amino acids. Germline values: CDR1 MNHEY, CDR2 SVGAGI.

The V and J genes are TRBV4-1 and TRBJ1-5, with D perhaps matching TRBD1 (6 bases). CDR1 is MGHRA and CDR2 is YSYEKL in the germline V gene. The CDR3 is made up of 13 amino acids. V was pared by 6 bases and J by 6 bases, with 12 bases between. CDR3 region: CASSRTVLQPQHF. CDR3 bases: TGCGCCAGCAGTCGGACAGTACTTCAGCCCCAGCATTTT.

This sequence joins TRBV4-1 and TRBJ2-1; D is undetermined. CDR3 size: 11 residues. V gave up 1 base and J gave up 12 bases, with 7 bases separating them. CDR1 and CDR2 from the germline V gene are MGHRA and YSYEKL. The CDR3: CASSQAGSQFF. The CDR3 DNA is TGCGCCAGCAGCCAAGCCGGTTCGCAGTTCTTC.